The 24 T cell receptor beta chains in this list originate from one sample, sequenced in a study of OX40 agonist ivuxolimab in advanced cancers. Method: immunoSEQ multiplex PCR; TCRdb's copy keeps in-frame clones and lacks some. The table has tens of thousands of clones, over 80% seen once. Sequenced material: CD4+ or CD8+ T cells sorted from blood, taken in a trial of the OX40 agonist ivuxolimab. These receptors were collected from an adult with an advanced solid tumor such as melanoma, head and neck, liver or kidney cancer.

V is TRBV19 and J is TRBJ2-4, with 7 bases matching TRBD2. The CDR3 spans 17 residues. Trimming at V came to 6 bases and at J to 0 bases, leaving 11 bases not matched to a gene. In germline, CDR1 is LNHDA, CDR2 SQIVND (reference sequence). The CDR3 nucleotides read TGTGCCAGTAGCCTGGGGGGGATAACAATAGCCAAAAACATTCAGTACTTC. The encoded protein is CASSLGGITIAKNIQYF.

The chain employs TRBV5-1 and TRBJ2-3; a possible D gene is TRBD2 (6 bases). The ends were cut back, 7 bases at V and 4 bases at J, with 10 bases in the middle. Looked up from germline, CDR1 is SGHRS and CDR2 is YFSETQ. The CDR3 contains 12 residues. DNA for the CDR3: TGCGCCAGCTCCCCGGGGGCAGATACGCAGTATTTT. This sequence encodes CASSPGADTQYF. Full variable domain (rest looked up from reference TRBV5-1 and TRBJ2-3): KAGVTQTPRYLIKTRGQQVTLSCSPISGHRSVSWYQQTPGQGLQFLFEYFSETQRNKGNFPGRFSGRQFSNSRSEMNVSTLELGDSALYLCASSPGADTQYFGPGTRLTVL.

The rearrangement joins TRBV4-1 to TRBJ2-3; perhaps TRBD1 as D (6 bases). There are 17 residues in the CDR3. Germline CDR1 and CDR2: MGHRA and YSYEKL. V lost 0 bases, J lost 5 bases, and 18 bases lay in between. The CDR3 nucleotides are TGCGCCAGCAGCCAAGATTTGATAGGCCAGGGGAGAGATACGCAGTATTTT. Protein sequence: CASSQDLIGQGRDTQYF.

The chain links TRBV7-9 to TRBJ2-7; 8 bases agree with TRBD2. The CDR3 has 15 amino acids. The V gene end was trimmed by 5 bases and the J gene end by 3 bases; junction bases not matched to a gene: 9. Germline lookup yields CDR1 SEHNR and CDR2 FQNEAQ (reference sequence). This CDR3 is CASSVSGVRGYEQYF. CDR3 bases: TGTGCCAGCAGCGTTAGCGGGGTCAGGGGCTACGAGCAGTACTTC.

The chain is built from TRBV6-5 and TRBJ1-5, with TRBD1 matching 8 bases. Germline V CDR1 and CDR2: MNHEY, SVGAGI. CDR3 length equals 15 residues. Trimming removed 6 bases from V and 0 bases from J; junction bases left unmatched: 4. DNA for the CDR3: TGTGCCAGCAGACCAGGGGGCATTAGCAATCAGCCCCAGCATTTT. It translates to CASRPGGISNQPQHF.

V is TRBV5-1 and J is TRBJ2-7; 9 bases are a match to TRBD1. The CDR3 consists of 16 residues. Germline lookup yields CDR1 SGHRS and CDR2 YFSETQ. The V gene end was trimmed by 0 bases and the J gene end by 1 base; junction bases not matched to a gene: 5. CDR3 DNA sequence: TGCGCCAGCAGCTTGGCCTCAGGGACAGGGTCCTACGAGCAGTACTTC. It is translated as CASSLASGTGSYEQYF.

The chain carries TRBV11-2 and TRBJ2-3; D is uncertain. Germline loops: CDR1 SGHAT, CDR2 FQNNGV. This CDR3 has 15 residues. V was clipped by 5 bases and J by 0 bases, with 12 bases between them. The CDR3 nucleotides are TGTGCCAGCAGCCGCGTCGGATCAAGCACAGATACGCAGTATTTT. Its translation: CASSRVGSSTDTQYF.

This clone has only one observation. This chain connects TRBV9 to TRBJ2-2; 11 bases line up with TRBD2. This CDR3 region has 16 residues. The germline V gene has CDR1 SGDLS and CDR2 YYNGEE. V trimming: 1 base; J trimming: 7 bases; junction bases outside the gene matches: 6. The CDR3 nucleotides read TGTGCCAGCAGCGTATCCGGGACTAGCGGTGGCGGGGAGCTGTTTTTT. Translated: CASSVSGTSGGGELFF.

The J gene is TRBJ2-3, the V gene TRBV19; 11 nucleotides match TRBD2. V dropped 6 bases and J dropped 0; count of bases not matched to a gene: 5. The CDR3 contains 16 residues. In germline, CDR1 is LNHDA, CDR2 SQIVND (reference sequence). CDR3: CASRRTSGSSTDTQYF. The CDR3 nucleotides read TGTGCCAGTAGGCGGACTAGCGGGTCAAGCACAGATACGCAGTATTTT.

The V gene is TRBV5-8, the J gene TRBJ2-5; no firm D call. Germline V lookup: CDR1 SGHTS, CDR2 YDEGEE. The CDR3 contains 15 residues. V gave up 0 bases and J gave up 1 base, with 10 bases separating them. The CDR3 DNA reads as TGTGCCAGCAGCTTGGGTCTGGATTCCCAAGAGACCCAGTACTTC. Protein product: CASSLGLDSQETQYF.

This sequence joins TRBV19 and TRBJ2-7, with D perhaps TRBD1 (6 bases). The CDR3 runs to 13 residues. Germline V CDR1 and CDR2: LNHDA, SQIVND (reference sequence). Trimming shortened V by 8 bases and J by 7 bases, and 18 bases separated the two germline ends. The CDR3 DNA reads TGTGCCAGTGCGGACAGCCAGCTTGGGGAGCAGTACTTC. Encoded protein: CASADSQLGEQYF.

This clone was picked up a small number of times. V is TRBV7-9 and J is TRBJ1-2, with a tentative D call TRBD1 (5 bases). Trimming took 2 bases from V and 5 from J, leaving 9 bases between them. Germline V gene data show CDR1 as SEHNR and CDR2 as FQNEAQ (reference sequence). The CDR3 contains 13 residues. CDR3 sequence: CASSLTGEYGYTF. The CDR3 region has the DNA TGTGCCAGCAGCTTAACGGGGGAATATGGCTACACCTTC.

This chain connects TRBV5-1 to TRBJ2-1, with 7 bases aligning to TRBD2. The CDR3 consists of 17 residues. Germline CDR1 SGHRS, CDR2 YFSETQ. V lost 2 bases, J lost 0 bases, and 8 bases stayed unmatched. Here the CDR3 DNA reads TGCGCCAGCAGCTTCATGGAGCGGGGACTCTCCTACAATGAGCAGTTCTTC. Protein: CASSFMERGLSYNEQFF.

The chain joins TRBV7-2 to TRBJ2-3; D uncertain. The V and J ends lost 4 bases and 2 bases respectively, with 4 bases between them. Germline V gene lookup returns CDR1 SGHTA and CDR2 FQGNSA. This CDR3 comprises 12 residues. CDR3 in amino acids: CASSSSTDTQYF. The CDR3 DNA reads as TGTGCCAGCAGCTCCTCCACAGATACGCAGTATTTT.

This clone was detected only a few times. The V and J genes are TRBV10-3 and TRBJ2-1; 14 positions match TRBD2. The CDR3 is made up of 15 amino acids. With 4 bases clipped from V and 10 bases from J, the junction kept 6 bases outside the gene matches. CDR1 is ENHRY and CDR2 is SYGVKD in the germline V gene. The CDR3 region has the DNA TGTGCCATCAGTGTGACTAGCGGGGGGGAAGGGGAGCAGTTCTTC. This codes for CAISVTSGGEGEQFF.

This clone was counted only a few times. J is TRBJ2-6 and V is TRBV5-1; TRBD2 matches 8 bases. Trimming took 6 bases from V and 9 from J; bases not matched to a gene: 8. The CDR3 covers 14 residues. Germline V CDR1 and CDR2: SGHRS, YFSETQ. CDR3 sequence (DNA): TGCGCCAGCACCCGGGGGGGAACTTACAACGTCCTGACTTTC. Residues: CASTRGGTYNVLTF.

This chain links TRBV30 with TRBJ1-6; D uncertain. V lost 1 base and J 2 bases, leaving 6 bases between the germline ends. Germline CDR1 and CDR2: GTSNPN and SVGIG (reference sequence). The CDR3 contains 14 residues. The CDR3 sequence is CAWSADPYNSPLHF. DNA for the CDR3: TGTGCCTGGAGTGCGGACCCCTATAATTCACCCCTCCACTTT.

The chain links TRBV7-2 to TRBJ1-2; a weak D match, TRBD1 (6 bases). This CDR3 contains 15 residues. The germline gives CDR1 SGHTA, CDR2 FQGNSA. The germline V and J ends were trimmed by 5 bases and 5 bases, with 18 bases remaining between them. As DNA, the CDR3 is TGTGCCAGCAGCCCGCAGGAGGACAGAGCTTATGGCTACACCTTC. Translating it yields CASSPQEDRAYGYTF.

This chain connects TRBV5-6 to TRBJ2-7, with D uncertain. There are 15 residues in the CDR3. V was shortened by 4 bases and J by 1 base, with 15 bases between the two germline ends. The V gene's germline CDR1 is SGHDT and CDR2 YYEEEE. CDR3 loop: CASSLRRFVSYEQYF. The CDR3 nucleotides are TGTGCCAGCAGCCTCCGTCGTTTTGTATCCTACGAGCAGTACTTC.

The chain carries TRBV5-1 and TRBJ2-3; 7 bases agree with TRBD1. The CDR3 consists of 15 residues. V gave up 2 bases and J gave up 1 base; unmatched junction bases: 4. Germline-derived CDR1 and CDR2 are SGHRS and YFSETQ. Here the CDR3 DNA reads TGCGCCAGCAGCTTTTGGCAGGGGGGCACAGATACGCAGTATTTT. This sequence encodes CASSFWQGGTDTQYF.

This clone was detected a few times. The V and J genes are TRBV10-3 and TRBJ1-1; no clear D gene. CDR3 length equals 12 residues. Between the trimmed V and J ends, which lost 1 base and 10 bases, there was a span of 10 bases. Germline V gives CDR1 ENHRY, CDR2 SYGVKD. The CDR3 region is CAISELGLGAFF. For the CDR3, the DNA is TGTGCCATCAGTGAGTTGGGGTTGGGAGCTTTCTTT.

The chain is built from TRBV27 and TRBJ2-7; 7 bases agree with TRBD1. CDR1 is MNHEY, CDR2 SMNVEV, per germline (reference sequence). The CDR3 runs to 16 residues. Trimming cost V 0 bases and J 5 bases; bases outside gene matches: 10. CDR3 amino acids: CASSLSAQGLLNEQYF. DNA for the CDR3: TGTGCCAGCAGTTTATCGGCACAGGGGTTGTTAAACGAGCAGTACTTC.

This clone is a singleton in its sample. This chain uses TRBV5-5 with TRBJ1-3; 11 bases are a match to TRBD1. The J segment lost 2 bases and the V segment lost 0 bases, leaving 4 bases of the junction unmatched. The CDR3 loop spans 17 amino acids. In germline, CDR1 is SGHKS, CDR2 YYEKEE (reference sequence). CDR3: CASSLASGQGAGNTIYF. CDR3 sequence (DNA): TGTGCCAGCAGCTTGGCCTCGGGACAGGGGGCTGGAAACACCATATATTTT.

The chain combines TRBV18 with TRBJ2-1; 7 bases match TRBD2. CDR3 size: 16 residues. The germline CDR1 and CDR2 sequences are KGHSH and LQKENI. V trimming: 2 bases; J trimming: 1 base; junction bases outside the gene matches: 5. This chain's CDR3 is CASSPASGASYNEQFF. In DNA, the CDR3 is TGTGCCAGCTCACCAGCCAGCGGGGCGTCCTACAATGAGCAGTTCTTC.